This TCR beta chain emerged from a study of OX40 agonist ivuxolimab in advanced cancers. Study background: The patients got ivuxolimab, which is an agonistic anti-OX40 (CD134) antibody.

The CDR3 totals 15 residues. Germline CDR1 is LNHDA and CDR2 is SQIVND (reference sequence). Trimming took 8 bases from V and 0 from J, leaving 16 bases between them. Whole-study results and caveats: On average, CD8+ T cells showed a greater number of expanded clones than CD4+.

Autoimmune disease history or systemic immunosuppression led to patient exclusion. On this clone itself: Antigen specificity is unknown.

Clones were sequenced by immunoSEQ multiplex PCR, and TCRdb holds only the in-frame ones, with some missing. The sample lists 20,000 to 25,000 clones, around 78% occurring once. This chain connects TRBV19 to TRBJ1-1; D uncertain. The sequence derives from an adult with an advanced solid tumor such as melanoma, head and neck, liver or kidney cancer. The sample in question was CD4+ or CD8+ T cells sorted from blood, obtained in a trial of the OX40 agonist ivuxolimab. CDR3 DNA: TGTGCCAGTGGTACCCCCGGCAGTATGAACACTGAAGCTTTCTTT. Its translation: CASGTPGSMNTEAFF.